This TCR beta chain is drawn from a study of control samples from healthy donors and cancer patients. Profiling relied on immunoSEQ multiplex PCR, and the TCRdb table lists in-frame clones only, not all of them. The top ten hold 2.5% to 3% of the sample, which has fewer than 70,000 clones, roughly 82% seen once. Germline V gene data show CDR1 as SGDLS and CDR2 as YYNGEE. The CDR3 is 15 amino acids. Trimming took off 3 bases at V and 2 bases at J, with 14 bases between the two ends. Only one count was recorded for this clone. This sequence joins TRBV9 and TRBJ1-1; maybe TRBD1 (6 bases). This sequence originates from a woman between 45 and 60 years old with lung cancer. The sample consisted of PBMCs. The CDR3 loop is CASSASTGINTEAFF. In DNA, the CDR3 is TGTGCCAGCAGCGCCTCGACAGGTATTAACACTGAAGCTTTCTTT.